A single sample is the source of the 8 T cell receptor beta chains below, sequenced in a study of cytomegalovirus exposure and HLA in healthy donors. PCR was performed using 60 Vbeta and 13 Jbeta primers. TCRdb keeps only in-frame clones here, not all; method: immunoSEQ multiplex PCR. The data contain about 140,000 clones, 64% of them singletons. Source material: PBMCs. Receptors were obtained from a woman aged 40 to 50 in good health and CMV-seronegative.

This clone showed up just a few times. The rearrangement uses TRBV5-1 and TRBJ2-7; 7 bases fit TRBD1. Germline V gene sequence: CDR1 SGHRS, CDR2 YFSETQ. The CDR3 runs 14 residues. V was pared by 4 bases and J by 3 bases, with 7 bases of the junction left unmatched. CDR3 sequence: CASSTGTANYEQYF. CDR3 in DNA: TGCGCCAGCAGCACCGGGACAGCAAACTACGAGCAGTACTTC. The full variable domain, rest sourced from reference TRBV5-1 and TRBJ2-7, is KAGVTQTPRYLIKTRGQQVTLSCSPISGHRSVSWYQQTPGQGLQFLFEYFSETQRNKGNFPGRFSGRQFSNSRSEMNVSTLELGDSALYLCASSTGTANYEQYFGPGTRLTVT.

This clone was detected only a few times. This rearrangement joins TRBV18 to TRBJ1-5; TRBD1 matches at 11 bases. The CDR3 runs to 18 residues. The V gene end was trimmed by 2 bases and the J gene end by 0 bases; junction bases not matched to a gene: 6. Germline CDR1 KGHSH, CDR2 LQKENI. CDR3 region: CASSPVSGTGGSNQPQHF. The CDR3 bases are TGTGCCAGCTCACCAGTCTCCGGGACAGGGGGTAGCAATCAGCCCCAGCATTTT.

The chain employs TRBV7-3 and TRBJ1-5; a weak D match, TRBD1 (5 bases). The germline V gene encodes CDR1 SGHTA and CDR2 FQGTGA. The CDR3 contains 15 residues. The germline V and J ends were trimmed by 1 base and 7 bases, with 14 bases remaining between them. The CDR3 region has the DNA TGTGCCAGCAGCTTAATATACGGGGGTAGGCAGCCCCAGCATTTT. This codes for CASSLIYGGRQPQHF.

Here the CDR3 DNA reads TGTGCCAGCAGCTTTGGAACGGGGAGGACCGGGGAGCTGTTTTTT. Translation: CASSFGTGRTGELFF. V and J are TRBV5-6 and TRBJ2-2, with D possibly TRBD2 on 6 matching bases. Trimming shortened V by 2 bases and J by 5 bases, and 13 bases separated the two germline ends. The CDR3 is made up of 15 amino acids. CDR1 SGHDT and CDR2 YYEEEE come from the germline V gene.

This clone has only one observation. The chain couples TRBV2 to TRBJ2-7, with 7 bases aligning to TRBD1. This CDR3 is 14 amino acids long. Trimming cost V 6 bases and J 0 bases; bases outside gene matches: 5. CDR1 SNHLY and CDR2 FYNNEI come from the germline V gene. This chain's CDR3 is CASRARDSSYEQYF. The CDR3 bases are TGTGCCAGCAGGGCCAGGGACAGCTCCTACGAGCAGTACTTC.

The genes are TRBV2 and TRBJ1-5; 7 bases fit TRBD1. This CDR3 contains 13 residues. Germline V lookup: CDR1 SNHLY, CDR2 FYNNEI. Trimming cost V 6 bases and J 7 bases; bases outside gene matches: 6. The DNA of the CDR3 is TGTGCCAGCAGGTCAGGGGGTAGCCAGCCCCAGCATTTT. Translating gives CASRSGGSQPQHF.

Regarding this clone: Other DNA sequences of this sample code for an identical CDR3. The chain couples TRBV6-4 to TRBJ2-3; possibly TRBD2 for D (7 bases). CDR1 and CDR2 (germline): MRHNA, SNTAGT. Trimming cost V 2 bases and J 1 base, with 13 bases left between them. CDR3 length equals 16 residues. The CDR3 sequence is CASSDRGAGGTDTQYF. The DNA for the CDR3 is TGTGCCAGCAGTGACCGGGGGGCAGGAGGCACAGATACGCAGTATTTT.

This clone was counted once. The CDR3 region is CASSLKDRGTGELFF. As DNA, the CDR3 is TGTGCCAGCAGTTTGAAGGACAGGGGGACCGGGGAGCTGTTTTTT. This chain connects TRBV27 to TRBJ2-2; 10 bases map to TRBD1. CDR3 length equals 15 residues. V shed 3 bases and J 5 bases; nucleotides not matched to a gene: 3. Germline assignment: CDR1 MNHEY and CDR2 SMNVEV (reference sequence).